The 27 T cell receptor beta chains given below trace back to one sample, sequenced in a study of CD8+ T cells in alopecia areata. Extracted RNA was reverse transcribed into cDNA, the sequencing template. Method: immunoSEQ multiplex PCR; TCRdb's copy keeps in-frame clones and lacks some. The record shows 270,000 or so clones for this sample, with no singletons present. The pooled cutaneous lymph node cells were sorted using several markers (CD4, CD8alpha, NKG2D, NKG2ACE and others). Material: CD4+ T cells sorted from a lymph node. Every receptor here comes from a C3H/HeJ mouse with alopecia areata. The MHC haplotype recorded for the strain is H2-k.

For this clone: Any gene name here is a mouse gene name. The read terminates 4 residues ahead of where the CDR3 ends, so the germline J gene completes it. The V call is TRBV19, the J call TRBJ2-3; TRBD2 aligns across 10 bases. The germline V gene encodes CDR1 FNHDT and CDR2 SITEND (reference sequence). Germline trimming cut 4 bases from V and 3 bases from J; bases unmatched to any gene: 5. The CDR3 totals 15 residues. CDR3 DNA, as far as it was read: TGTGCCAGCAGTTCCGACTGGGGGGAGGCAGAA. It codes for CASSSDWGEAE. The whole CDR3 reads CASSSDWGEAETLYF.

Worth noting for this clone: Each gene name is a mouse one. Read sequence stops 4 residues before the CDR3 end, and the germline J gene provides the missing end. The V gene is TRBV13-1, the J gene TRBJ2-1; TRBD2 is a possible D gene (5 bases). From germline, CDR1 is NSHNY and CDR2 SYGAGN. The length of the CDR3 is 14 residues. Incomplete CDR3 DNA: TGTGCCAGCAGTGATAACCCTGGGAACGCT. This translates into CASSDNPGNA. The whole CDR3 protein reads CASSDNPGNAEQFF.

A word on this clone: Mouse germline and gene names are used. The read gets to within 4 residues of the CDR3 end, and the germline J gene fills in the rest. V gene TRBV13-3 combines with J gene TRBJ2-7; D is possibly TRBD1 (6 bases). Trimming left V 5 bases short and J 3 bases short, with 15 bases between. The CDR3 sequence is 14 residues long. Germline V gene lookup returns CDR1 NNHDY and CDR2 SYVADS. CDR3 bases read: TGTGCCAGCAGAAGGGGGAACAGGGACTAT. It specifies CASRRGNRDY. The whole CDR3 is CASRRGNRDYEQYF.

This clone was observed a handful of times. Gene and germline names: mouse. The read gets to within 4 residues of the CDR3 end, and the germline J gene fills in the rest. The chain couples TRBV1 to TRBJ2-1, with D tentatively TRBD1 (5 bases). The CDR3 covers 14 residues. Germline V gene lookup returns CDR1 NSQYPW and CDR2 LRSPGD (reference sequence). V gave up 4 bases and J gave up 0 bases, with 7 bases separating them. CDR3 bases read: TGCACCTGCAGTGACAGGTTTAACTATGCT. It yields the protein CTCSDRFNYA. The complete CDR3 reads CTCSDRFNYAEQFF.

In the case of this clone: The gene names here belong to mouse. Read data end 4 residues before the CDR3 end; the end is taken from the germline J gene. The chain is built from TRBV13-1 and TRBJ1-2; 7 bases match TRBD1. V lost 2 bases, J lost 1 base, and 2 bases stayed unmatched. Germline-derived CDR1 and CDR2 are NSHNY and SYGAGN. The CDR3 totals 14 residues. The sequenced part of the CDR3 DNA is TGTGCCAGCAGTGAACAGGGGAGAAACTCC. It encodes CASSEQGRNS. The entire CDR3 protein is CASSEQGRNSDYTF.

In the case of this clone: Possible read error: a much larger clone is one base away. Gene labels here are mouse ones. The sequenced fragment ends 4 residues before the CDR3 boundary, so the rest is inferred from the germline J gene. The chain recombines TRBV4 with TRBJ1-2; 11 bases map to TRBD1. The length of the CDR3 is 14 residues. Germline V gene sequence: CDR1 LGHDT, CDR2 YNNKQL (reference sequence). After removal of 5 bases from V and 4 bases from J, the junction contained 3 bases not matched to a gene. The CDR3 sequence: CASSTGTGGSDYTF. The covered CDR3 bases are TGTGCCAGCAGCACCGGGACAGGGGGCTCC.

This clone was observed a handful of times. The gene names here belong to mouse. Read coverage stops 4 residues before the CDR3 terminus; the germline J gene supplies the remainder. This same CDR3 is encoded by further DNA sequences in the sample. The V gene is TRBV31, the J gene TRBJ2-3, with 11 bases aligning to TRBD2. The V gene's germline CDR1 is GKSSPN and CDR2 SITVG. This CDR3 is built from 14 residues. The ends lost 5 bases at V and 0 bases at J; junction bases unmatched: 1. The CDR3 region is CAWGTGGSAETLYF. CDR3 DNA, as far as it was read: TGTGCCTGGGGGACTGGGGGTAGTGCAGAA.

This clone was counted between two and nine times. Any gene name here is a mouse gene name. The read falls 4 residues short of the CDR3 end, and the missing part is taken from the germline J gene. The chain joins TRBV5 to TRBJ1-2; 11 bases map to TRBD1. Unmatched junction bases numbered 2, after V lost 4 bases and J lost 4 bases. Per germline, CDR1 LGHNA and CDR2 YNLKQL (reference sequence). The CDR3 runs to 14 residues. CDR3 DNA (partial): TGTGCCAGCAGCCGGGACAGGGGGAGCTCC. Translation gives CASSRDRGSS. The full CDR3 protein is CASSRDRGSSDYTF.

This clone has a handful of counts. Mouse gene names and germline throughout. The CDR3 bases that were read are TGTGCTAGCAGTTCTGGAGGTGCAGAA. It codes for CASSSGGAE. The CDR3, in full, reads CASSSGGAETLYF. The chain joins TRBV29 to TRBJ2-3, with D uncertain. Read sequence stops 4 residues before the CDR3 end, and the germline J gene provides the missing end. The CDR3 consists of 13 residues. The germline V and J ends were trimmed by 4 bases and 1 base, with 6 bases remaining between them. Germline V gene sequence: CDR1 MSHET, CDR2 SYDVDS.

This clone was counted a few times. Germline and genes: mouse. The observed sequence ends 4 residues before the CDR3 terminus, with the missing tail filled in from the germline J gene. The chain has TRBV13-1 and TRBJ2-3; 10 nucleotides agree with TRBD2. The V gene end was trimmed by 4 bases and the J gene end by 2 bases; junction bases not matched to a gene: 1. This CDR3 region has 14 residues. Germline-derived CDR1 and CDR2 are NSHNY and SYGAGN. The DNA read from the CDR3 is TGTGCCAGCAGTCTGGGGGGGCTTGCAGAA. Its protein product is CASSLGGLAE. The whole CDR3 reads CASSLGGLAETLYF.

On this clone itself: The gene names here belong to mouse. At the DNA level, this CDR3 is encoded by other sequences in the same sample as well. The CDR3: CASSDASGRDTQYF. Incomplete CDR3 DNA: TGTGCCAGCAGTGATGCGTCAGGGAGAGAC. J is TRBJ2-5 and V is TRBV13-1; D might be TRBD1 (5 bases). The read comes to an end 4 residues before the CDR3 does, leaving the germline J gene to fill in the end. The CDR3 runs to 14 residues. CDR1 is NSHNY and CDR2 is SYGAGN in the germline V gene.

This clone was found a few times. Gene names are the mouse ones. The read stops 4 residues short of the end of the CDR3; the missing end is completed from the germline J gene. V is TRBV19 and J is TRBJ2-1; 9 nucleotides agree with TRBD1. This CDR3 contains 14 residues. Trimming at V came to 7 bases and at J to 1 base, leaving 3 bases not matched to a gene. In germline, CDR1 is FNHDT, CDR2 SITEND (reference sequence). The part of the CDR3 DNA that was read is TGTGCCAGCGGGACAGGGAGGAACTATGCT. It is translated as CASGTGRNYA. The CDR3 as a whole reads CASGTGRNYAEQFF.

As for this clone: Germline and genes: mouse. Coverage ceases 4 residues before the CDR3 finishes, and the germline J gene fills in the end. This chain connects TRBV13-1 to TRBJ2-2; 7 positions match TRBD1. V was clipped by 1 base and J by 1 base; unmatched bases: 1. CDR3 size: 15 residues. Germline CDR1 and CDR2: NSHNY and SYGAGN. The CDR3 protein is CASSDQGVNTGQLYF. The CDR3 bases that were read are TGTGCCAGCAGTGATCAGGGGGTAAACACCGGG.

The sample holds a few counts of this clone. The gene names here belong to mouse. This CDR3 is also generated by other DNA sequences in the sample. Partial CDR3 DNA: TGTGCCAGCAGTGATGCACAGGGTGAC. Residues: CASSDAQGD. In full, the CDR3 is CASSDAQGDTQYF. The J gene is TRBJ2-5, the V gene TRBV13-3; tentatively, D is TRBD1 (6 bases). With the read ending 4 residues before the CDR3 end, the germline J gene is used to fill in that end. Germline assignment: CDR1 NNHDY and CDR2 SYVADS. CDR3 size: 13 residues.

A note on this clone: Gene labels here are mouse ones. The read gets to within 4 residues of the CDR3 end, and the germline J gene fills in the rest. The same CDR3 can be traced to other DNA sequences in this sample. The rearrangement joins TRBV13-1 to TRBJ2-2, with D uncertain. The V end was cut by 0 bases, the J end by 0 bases, with 6 bases between. Per the germline V gene, CDR1 is NSHNY and CDR2 is SYGAGN. CDR3 size: 15 residues. The CDR3 DNA, read in part, is TGTGCCAGCAGTGATGCGTTTGCAAACACCGGG. Protein sequence: CASSDAFANTG. In full, the CDR3 reads CASSDAFANTGQLYF.

This clone was observed at least ten times. Gene and germline names: mouse. The read terminates 4 residues ahead of where the CDR3 ends, so the germline J gene completes it. This same CDR3 is encoded by further DNA sequences in the sample. The chain joins TRBV19 to TRBJ2-1, with 7 positions matching TRBD1. The germline V gene has CDR1 FNHDT and CDR2 SITEND (reference sequence). CDR3 length: 12 amino acids. The V gene end was trimmed by 7 bases and the J gene end by 3 bases; junction bases not matched to a gene: 1. The CDR3 DNA, read in part, is TGTGCCAGCCGGGACAGCTATGCT. It specifies CASRDSYA. The entire CDR3 protein is CASRDSYAEQFF.

As for this clone: Gene and germline names: mouse. The read finishes 4 residues shy of the CDR3 end, and the germline J gene is used to complete it. The chain joins TRBV5 to TRBJ2-5, with 9 bases lining up with TRBD1. V lost 2 bases and J lost 0; bases outside the gene matches: 6. Looked up from germline, CDR1 is LGHNA and CDR2 is YNLKQL (reference sequence). This CDR3 is 17 amino acids long. The CDR3 spells CASSQITGGANQDTQYF. CDR3 bases read: TGTGCCAGCAGCCAAATTACAGGGGGCGCGAACCAAGAC.

This clone turned up a few times. Gene names follow the mouse nomenclature. The CDR3 is cut off 4 residues early in the read; its end comes from the germline J gene. V usage is TRBV13-1 and J usage is TRBJ2-7, with TRBD2 matching over 13 bases. From germline, CDR1 is NSHNY and CDR2 SYGAGN. The length of the CDR3 is 15 residues. The CDR3: CASSPPGLGGYEQYF. The sequenced part of the CDR3 DNA is TGTGCCAGCAGCCCCCCGGGACTGGGGGGGTAT.

There are a few counts of this clone. Gene names are the mouse ones. The read terminates 4 residues ahead of where the CDR3 ends, so the germline J gene completes it. V gene TRBV15 combines with J gene TRBJ2-2; D perhaps matches TRBD2 (5 bases). This CDR3 contains 13 residues. The germline gives CDR1 SGHND, CDR2 FRSKSL. V was shortened by 10 bases and J by 0 bases, with 9 bases between the two germline ends. CDR3 sequence reads: CAKGWANTGQLYF. Partial CDR3 DNA: TGTGCCAAGGGCTGGGCAAACACCGGG.

A remark on this clone: Gene names are mouse gene names. The read ends 3 residues shy of where the CDR3 ends; the end is completed using the germline J gene. The chain carries TRBV13-1 and TRBJ1-6; 7 nucleotides agree with TRBD1. TRBJ1-6 is given ORF status, its function remaining uncertain. Losses at the gene ends were 5 bases for V and 4 bases for J; bases not matched to a gene: 6. Germline-derived CDR1 and CDR2 are NSHNY and SYGAGN. CDR3 length: 15 residues. The CDR3 DNA, read in part, is TGTGCCAGCAGCCCCCGGGACAGATATAATTCGCCC. Its protein is CASSPRDRYNSP. The CDR3 reads in full as CASSPRDRYNSPLYF.

Remarks on this clone: Gene names follow the mouse nomenclature. The CDR3 end falls 4 residues outside the read, so it is completed with the germline J gene. The same CDR3 is also encoded by other DNA sequences in this sample. The chain employs TRBV31 and TRBJ2-7; 9 bases line up with TRBD2. Germline V lookup: CDR1 GKSSPN, CDR2 SITVG. Trimming cost V 0 bases and J 2 bases; bases outside gene matches: 2. The CDR3 contains 14 residues. Incomplete CDR3 DNA: TGTGCCTGGAGTCTGGCTGGGGGGGCCTAT. It translates to CAWSLAGGAY. The whole CDR3 region reads CAWSLAGGAYEQYF.

About this clone: Gene names denote mouse genes. Here the CDR3 reads CASTRPGDNSPLYF. The sequenced CDR3 bases are TGTGCCAGCACACGGCCAGGGGATAATTCGCCC. The rearrangement uses TRBV19 and TRBJ1-6, with a possible D match to TRBD1 (6 bases). The read ends 3 residues before the CDR3 terminus; that terminus is restored from the germline J gene. TRBJ1-6 is an ORF; its function is uncertain. Looked up from germline, CDR1 is FNHDT and CDR2 is SITEND (reference sequence). This CDR3 has 14 amino acids. The V and J ends lost 6 bases and 5 bases respectively, with 12 bases between them.

This clone was observed at least ten times. The listed genes are named as in mouse. The sequence runs out 3 residues before the end of the CDR3; the remainder is reconstructed from the germline J gene. Other nucleotide sequences from this sample produce the same CDR3. The chain carries TRBV1 and TRBJ1-6, with 9 bases fitting TRBD1. TRBJ1-6 is an open reading frame whose function is uncertain. CDR1 is NSQYPW, CDR2 LRSPGD, per germline (reference sequence). The CDR3 consists of 15 residues. Trimming removed 3 bases from V and 3 bases from J; junction bases left unmatched: 0. The CDR3 DNA, read in part, is TGCACCTGCAGTGCGGGACAGGGCTATAATTCGCCC. Translating gives CTCSAGQGYNSP. The whole CDR3 protein reads CTCSAGQGYNSPLYF.

This clone has just a few counts. Gene names follow the mouse nomenclature. The CDR3 is cut off 4 residues early in the read; its end comes from the germline J gene. The chain combines TRBV13-1 with TRBJ1-1; D perhaps matches TRBD1 (6 bases). V was cut by 2 bases and J by 2 bases, with 10 bases left in between. The CDR3 length is 14 residues. The germline V gene encodes CDR1 NSHNY and CDR2 SYGAGN. The CDR3 loop reads CASSEEGHNTEVFF. CDR3 DNA, as far as it was read: TGTGCCAGCAGTGAGGAGGGACACAACACA.

This clone was detected ten times or more. The gene names given are mouse names. The read halts 4 residues ahead of the CDR3 end, with the missing end drawn from the germline J gene. The chain is built from TRBV13-1 and TRBJ2-3, with a tentative D call TRBD1 (6 bases). In germline, CDR1 is NSHNY, CDR2 SYGAGN. CDR3 length: 13 residues. The ends were cut back, 7 bases at V and 0 bases at J, with 9 bases in the middle. The sequenced CDR3 bases are TGTGCCAGCGGGACAACTAGTGCAGAA. Translation: CASGTTSAE. The entire CDR3 reads CASGTTSAETLYF.

This clone came up a few times. Germline and genes here are mouse. The read ends 4 residues shy of where the CDR3 ends; the end is completed using the germline J gene. The chain uses TRBV1 and TRBJ2-2, with D possibly matching TRBD1 (5 bases). Germline lookup yields CDR1 NSQYPW and CDR2 LRSPGD (reference sequence). The V and J ends lost 0 bases and 3 bases respectively, with 8 bases between them. The CDR3 is 15 residues long. CDR3 DNA (partial): TGCACCTGCAGTGCAGACAGGGTGGACACCGGG. Translating gives CTCSADRVDTG. In full, the CDR3 reads CTCSADRVDTGQLYF.

As regards this clone: Mouse names are used for the genes. With the read ending 3 residues before the CDR3 end, the germline J gene is used to fill in that end. This chain uses TRBV13-3 with TRBJ1-6, with 8 bases aligning to TRBD1. Being an ORF, TRBJ1-6 has a function that is uncertain. CDR1 is NNHDY, CDR2 SYVADS, per germline. CDR3 length equals 12 residues. CDR3 region: CASSGGTGRLYF. The covered CDR3 bases are TGTGCCAGCAGTGGCGGGACAGGACGC.